Within the sample, the clone carrying this T cell receptor beta chain is medium-sized (0.01 to 0.1%). The antigen remains undetermined. This record comes from a study of chemoradiotherapy in HPV16-positive cancers. Study-level findings and limits: During treatment, candidate HPV-specific clones and E7-related motifs expanded in tumor. For HPV16-positive patients, expanding HPV-responsive T cells associated with longer recurrence-free survival.

TCRdb keeps only in-frame clones here, not all; method: immunoSEQ multiplex PCR. The profile shows approximately 9,000 clones, roughly 70% of them singletons. Repeated repertoire sampling spanned the course of chemoradiotherapy. The length of the CDR3 is 14 residues. V lost 8 bases and J lost 0, with 14 bases in between. Germline V gene sequence: CDR1 WSHSY, CDR2 SAAADI. The sample consisted of tumor tissue, taken from a patient who underwent chemoradiotherapy. The chain has TRBV10-2 and TRBJ2-7, with D uncertain. This clonotype was sampled from a human donor with HPV-associated anogenital cancer. The DNA for the CDR3 is TGCGCCAGCCGTGTGGCACGGAGCTCCTACGAGCAGTACTTC. It encodes CASRVARSSYEQYF.